Described below is a single TCR beta chain sequence and its context. Its antigen is undetermined. The authors ran a second PCR of roughly 6 to 12 cycles using a sample-barcoded 5' primer and a J-beta primer mix. Each CDR3 protein is one row after TCRdb ran MiXCR on the 5' RACE reads. The repertoire holds about 540,000 distinct CDR3 sequences, with approximately 25% as singletons. This record belongs to a study of blood T cells in healthy people across ages. The study's findings and limits: A roughly linear fall in TCR beta diversity per million T cells was seen with increasing age.

The germline V gene has CDR1 PRHDT and CDR2 FYEKMQ (reference sequence). The CDR3 has 18 residues. Losses at the gene ends were 8 bases for V and 0 bases for J; bases not matched to a gene: 14. PBMCs were isolated at a quantity of at least 6.5 million per sample. Total RNA was isolated from each sample in quantities of at least 5 micrograms. This same sample was also taken into another study, of T cells of mothers and their children. That study reports: Slightly higher, non-significant overlap characterized related mother-child pairs relative to unrelated pairs.

This receptor was obtained from a boy aged 10-17 years in good health. The gene calls are TRBV13 and TRBJ2-2, with TRBD2 matching 8 bases. Source material: blood. The CDR3 loop reads CASRSRGDRFANTGELFF. In nucleotides, the CDR3 is TGTGCCAGCCGTTCGCGGGGGGACCGATTCGCGAACACCGGGGAGCTGTTTTTT.